This T cell receptor beta chain was observed in a study of cytomegalovirus exposure and HLA in healthy donors. Study as a whole: Unique TCRs from HLA-typed donors, 80 million to 100 million of them, were held in an early data release.

The PCR used 60 Vbeta and 13 Jbeta primers. Data came from immunoSEQ multiplex PCR; TCRdb stores just in-frame clones and leaves some out. The repertoire holds 150,000 to 200,000 clones, around 80% seen once, with 6.3% in the top ten. The CDR3 length is 15 residues. V dropped 5 bases and J dropped 7; count of bases not matched to a gene: 10. In germline, CDR1 is SQVTM, CDR2 ANQGSEA. The V call is TRBV29-1, the J call TRBJ2-1, with 11 bases that match TRBD2. This TCR was sampled from a male donor in good health and CMV-seropositive. Sequencing was carried out using PBMCs. CDR3 DNA sequence: TGCAGCGTTCAACCGCGACTAGCGGGATCGAATGAGCAGTTCTTC. Translated: CSVQPRLAGSNEQFF.